This T cell receptor beta chain comes out of a study of blood T cell repertoires in COVID-19. Only in-frame clones appear in the TCRdb table, and some are missing; sequencing was by immunoSEQ multiplex PCR. There are roughly 17,000 clones in the sample; approximately 78% occur only once, and more than 8% lies in the top ten. Germline values: CDR1 SQVTM, CDR2 ANQGSEA. V was clipped by 6 bases and J by 8 bases; unmatched bases: 8. The CDR3 runs to 12 residues. Sample: peripheral blood. This clonotype was obtained from a man aged 60 to 75 with acute or convalescent COVID-19. The J gene is TRBJ1-2, the V gene TRBV29-1, with 8 bases that match TRBD1. The CDR3 protein is CSVGTGLPGYTF. In DNA, the CDR3 is TGCAGCGTCGGGACAGGCCTTCCCGGCTACACCTTC.